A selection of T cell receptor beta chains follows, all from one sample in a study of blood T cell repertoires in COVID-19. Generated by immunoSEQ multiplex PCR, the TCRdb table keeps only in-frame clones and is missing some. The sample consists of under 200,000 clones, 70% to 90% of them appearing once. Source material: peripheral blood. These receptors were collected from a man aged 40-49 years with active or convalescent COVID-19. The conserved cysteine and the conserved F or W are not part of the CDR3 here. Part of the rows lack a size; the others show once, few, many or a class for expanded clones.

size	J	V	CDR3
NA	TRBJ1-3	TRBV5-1	ASKAGTSRNTIY
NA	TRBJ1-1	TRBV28	ASMAPGQNTEAF
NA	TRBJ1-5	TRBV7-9	ASSDGTGLNQPQH
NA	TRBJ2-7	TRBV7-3	ASSYYRSEQY
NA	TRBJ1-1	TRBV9	ASSVGGATEAF
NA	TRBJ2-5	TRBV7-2	ASSLYRGGETQY
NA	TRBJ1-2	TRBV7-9	ASSRDSLEGYT
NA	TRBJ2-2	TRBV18	ASSPPRQGGNTGELF
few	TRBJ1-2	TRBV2	ASSERAGINYGYT
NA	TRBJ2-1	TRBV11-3	ASSSRARGGENEQF
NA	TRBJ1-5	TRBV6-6	ASRRNRDISQPQH
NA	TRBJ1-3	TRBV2	ASSAMGQGNTIY
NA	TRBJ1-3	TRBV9	ASSVAPGGERGNTIY
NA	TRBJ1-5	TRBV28	ASSSQDSRNQPQH
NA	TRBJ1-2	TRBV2	ASSEVTGVNYGYT
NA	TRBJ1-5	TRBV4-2	ASSQDGGTPQH
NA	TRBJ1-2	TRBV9	ASSGTDYGYT
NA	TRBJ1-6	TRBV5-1	ASSYESTTGRNSPLH
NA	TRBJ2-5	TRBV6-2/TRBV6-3	ASSHGLAGQETQY
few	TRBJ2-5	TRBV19	ASSRGTGFTGWGETQY
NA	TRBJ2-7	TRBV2	ASRSGTQGHEQY
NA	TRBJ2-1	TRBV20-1	SASRGAVNNEQF
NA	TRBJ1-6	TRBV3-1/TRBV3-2	ASSQGEGGSPLH
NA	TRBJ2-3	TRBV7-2	ASSLDRATDTQY
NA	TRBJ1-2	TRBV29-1	SVASDSIYGYT
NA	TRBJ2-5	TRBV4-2	ASSQERLAGGQETQY
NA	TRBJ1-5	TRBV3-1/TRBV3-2	ASSHEGTGDNQPQH
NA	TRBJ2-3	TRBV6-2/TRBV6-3	ASSYSTIGPTDTQY
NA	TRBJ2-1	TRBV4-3	ASSQDRGKGQGLDEQF
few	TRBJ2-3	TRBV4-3	ASSLGQGPPDTQY
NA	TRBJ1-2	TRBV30	AWSDLAGGYT
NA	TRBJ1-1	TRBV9	ASSVGGGTGSDTEAF
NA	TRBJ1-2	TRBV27	ASSFRAGNGYT
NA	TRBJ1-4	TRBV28	ASSLTHEKLF
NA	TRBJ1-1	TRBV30	AWSGQIGAEAF
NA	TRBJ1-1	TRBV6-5	ASSHPWPEAF
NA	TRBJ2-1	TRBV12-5	ASGLAAGLAGTYEQF
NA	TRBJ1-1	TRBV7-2	ASSRRDSQNTEAF
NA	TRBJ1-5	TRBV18	ASSPSGPLRDGNQPQH
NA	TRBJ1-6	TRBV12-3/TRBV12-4	ASSQGYSPLH
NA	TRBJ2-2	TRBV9	ASSVEPAGGTGELF
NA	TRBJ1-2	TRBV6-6	ASSYSGQGAQGYT
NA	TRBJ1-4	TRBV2	ASRDSFNEKLF
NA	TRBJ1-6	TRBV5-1	ASSPRHNSPLH
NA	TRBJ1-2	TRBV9	ASRKSPGQGYYGYT
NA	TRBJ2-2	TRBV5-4	ASSAGHLANTGELF
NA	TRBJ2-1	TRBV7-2	ASSSGLPGGEQF
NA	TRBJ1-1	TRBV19	ASRLTGDMNTEAF
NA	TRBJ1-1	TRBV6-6	ASSYSRTEAF
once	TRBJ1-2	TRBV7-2	ASSLVQRDSLNYGYT
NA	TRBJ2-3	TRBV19	ASSTTGRDTQY
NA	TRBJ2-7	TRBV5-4	ASSLPLSAGGEQY
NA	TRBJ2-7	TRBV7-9	ASSSPGTSGYEQY
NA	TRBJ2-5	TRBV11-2	ASSSRPQGKETQY